This T cell receptor beta chain was sequenced in a study of T-cell memory formation after mild COVID-19. TCRdb recomputed calls from the 5' RACE reads with MiXCR, one row per CDR3 protein. This table has about 250,000 distinct CDR3 sequences, 15% appearing once. With respect to this clonotype: An end of the junction differs from the germline gene, which may be a read error.

The CDR3 sequence is 13 residues long. Germline V gene lookup returns CDR1 SGHVS and CDR2 FQNEAQ. Material for sequencing was PBMCs or a T cell subset sorted from them (not recorded which). The chain has TRBV7-8 and TRBJ2-5; D not resolved. The source of this sequence is an adult woman who had mild COVID-19 (a few samples of this study predate the infection). Cell type and time point are not known. CDR3 sequence (DNA): TGTGCCAGCAGCTCCCCCTCCCGACCTTCCTGGTTCTTC. This codes for CASSSPSRPSWFF.